The 8 T cell receptor beta chains reported below all come from one sample, sequenced in a study of identical twins. TCRdb passed the 5' RACE reads through MiXCR, listing each CDR3 protein once. The sample records a few hundred thousand distinct CDR3 sequences, approximately 17% being singletons. The sample was naive T cells sorted from blood. The receptors were sampled from a man aged 45-60 years in good health.

The chain couples TRBV7-2 to TRBJ2-5; D gene ambiguous. CDR1 is SGHTA, CDR2 FQGNSA, per germline. Between the trimmed V and J ends, which lost 1 base and 9 bases, there was a span of 9 bases. There are 12 residues in the CDR3. The DNA of the CDR3 is TGTGCCAGCAGCTTAGAGCCCCCCCCCCAGTACTTC. Translation gives CASSLEPPPQYF.

This clonotype was found many times. This chain links TRBV28 with TRBJ2-5; either TRBD1 or TRBD2 may fit D (5 bases each). The CDR3 runs to 13 residues. V lost 4 bases and J lost 0, with 6 bases in between. Germline CDR1 is MDHEN and CDR2 is SYDVKM. The CDR3 DNA follows: TGTGCCAGCAGTTGGGGGAACCAAGAGACCCAGTACTTC. Its protein is CASSWGNQETQYF.

V usage is TRBV12-3 or TRBV12-4 and J usage is TRBJ1-1, with D perhaps TRBD1 (6 bases). Trimming cost V 0 bases and J 2 bases, with 10 bases left between them. This CDR3 is 15 amino acids long. DNA for the CDR3: TGTGCCAGCAGTTTAGCGACGGGACAAAACACTGAAGCTTTCTTT. It is translated as CASSLATGQNTEAFF.

V gene TRBV11-2 combines with J gene TRBJ2-1, with D possibly being TRBD1 or TRBD2 (5 bases each). The length of the CDR3 is 18 residues. Germline loops: CDR1 SGHAT, CDR2 FQNNGV. V was clipped by 5 bases and J by 3 bases, with 23 bases between them. This chain's CDR3 is CASSPRRMGELLYNEQFF. CDR3 DNA sequence: TGTGCCAGCAGCCCCCGGAGGATGGGGGAGTTGCTCTACAATGAGCAGTTCTTC.

Only a few counts were recorded for this clonotype. The CDR3 coding sequence is TGTGCCAGCAGCGCCGACCGGGACTCGAGATACAATGAGCAGTTCTTC. This encodes CASSADRDSRYNEQFF. This rearrangement joins TRBV7-2 to TRBJ2-1, with D perhaps matching TRBD2 (6 bases). The CDR3 contains 16 residues. CDR1 and CDR2 from the germline V gene are SGHTA and FQGNSA. Trimming took 5 bases from V and 4 from J, leaving 18 bases between them.

This clonotype was detected many times. The chain employs TRBV21-1 and TRBJ2-2; TRBD1 is the table's D call and was not checked against the DNA. TRBV21-1 is assigned pseudogene status. The CDR3 is 19 residues long. CDR3 region: CASSIVWDRVLWLPGELFF. For the CDR3, the DNA is TGTGCCAGCAGCATCGTCTGGGACAGGGTTCTGTGGTTGCCCGGGGAGCTGTTTTTT.

The rearrangement links TRBV12-3 or TRBV12-4 to TRBJ2-1; 7 nucleotides match TRBD2. CDR3 length equals 15 residues. J lost 8 bases, V lost 3 bases, and 10 bases had no gene match. In DNA, the CDR3 is TGTGCCAGCAGTTTCGTCACTAGCGCCTCCGATGAGCAGTTCTTC. Protein product: CASSFVTSASDEQFF.

This clonotype has only a few counts. The chain recombines TRBV4-3 with TRBJ2-7, with D possibly called TRBD1 or TRBD2 (5 bases each). This CDR3 region has 15 residues. From germline, CDR1 is LGHNA and CDR2 YSLEER. The V end was cut by 3 bases, the J end by 6 bases, with 18 bases between. In DNA form, the CDR3 reads TGCGCCAGCAGCCAGACGGGACGGCCTTTTTCCGAGCAGTACTTC. This translates into CASSQTGRPFSEQYF.